A selection of T cell receptor beta chains follows, all from one sample in a study of radiation and T cells in renal cell carcinoma. Sequencing used immunoSEQ multiplex PCR; TCRdb keeps in-frame clones, though not all of them. Among 150,000 to 180,000 clones listed, roughly 87% were seen once. The source was blood, collected from a patient whose treatment included radiotherapy and nephrectomy. These receptors were taken from a woman in her forties or fifties with renal cell carcinoma. CDR3s include the opening cysteine and the closing phenylalanine or tryptophan. A D gene is named only where the DNA matches it firmly. Not all rows give a size; the values are once, few, many and, for expanded clones, a class.

.,TRBJ2-3,TRBD2,TRBV7-2,TGTGCCAGCAGCTTCCTACTAGCGGGGGGGGCAGATACGCAGTATTTT,CASSFLLAGGADTQYF
.,TRBJ2-7,.,TRBV6-5,TGTGCCAGCAGTTACGGTGGACAGAGCTACGAGCAGTACTTC,CASSYGGQSYEQYF
.,TRBJ1-1,.,TRBV19,TGTGCCAGTAGTGTGGGCAGGGGAAACACTGAAGCTTTCTTT,CASSVGRGNTEAFF
.,TRBJ1-2,TRBD1,TRBV20-1,TGCAGTGCTATGGACAGGGGTAGCTACACCTTC,CSAMDRGSYTF
.,TRBJ2-7,TRBD1,TRBV7-2,TGTGCCAGCAGCCCTCGGACAGGGGTTGGCTACGAGCAGTACTTC,CASSPRTGVGYEQYF
.,TRBJ1-1,TRBD1,TRBV4-2,TGTGCCAGCAGCCAAGACGGGACAGCGAACACTGAAGCTTTCTTT,CASSQDGTANTEAFF
.,TRBJ1-2,.,TRBV4-1,TGCGCCAGCAGCCAAGAGGTAGCGCCAGGGAACTATGGCTACACCTTC,CASSQEVAPGNYGYTF
.,TRBJ1-1,.,TRBV9,TGTGCCAGCAGCGTAGGATCAGTGAACACTGAAGCTTTCTTT,CASSVGSVNTEAFF
.,TRBJ2-7,.,TRBV7-9,TGTGCCAGCAGCGAGGACCTCCTTCCGGGGGAGCAGTACTTC,CASSEDLLPGEQYF
once,TRBJ1-2,TRBD1,TRBV10-3,TGTGCCATCATGGGGACAGTAAGCTATGGCTACACCTTC,CAIMGTVSYGYTF
many,TRBJ1-6,.,TRBV7-3,TGTGCCAGCAGCGAGAGCTCCTATAATTCACCCCTCCACTTT,CASSESSYNSPLHF
.,TRBJ1-2,.,TRBV14,TGTGCCAGCAGCCGAACGAAGGGAGGCGTCCTCAACTATGGCTACACCTTC,CASSRTKGGVLNYGYTF
.,TRBJ1-5,.,TRBV5-6,TGTGCCAGCAGCTTCGGGGGCTGGGGCAATCAGCCCCAGCATTTT,CASSFGGWGNQPQHF
.,TRBJ1-1,.,TRBV5-1,TGCGCCAGCAGCTCCTACTTGAACACTGAAGCTTTCTTT,CASSSYLNTEAFF
.,TRBJ2-2,.,TRBV5-5,TGTGCCAGCAGCTTGATCGGCGGGGAGCTGTTTTTT,CASSLIGGELFF
.,TRBJ2-3,.,TRBV5-4,TGTGCCAGCAGCCTGGGACTCACAGATACGCAGTATTTT,CASSLGLTDTQYF
.,TRBJ1-4,.,TRBV30,TGTGCCTGGAGTGGGTCAGGGTTCCATGAAAAACTGTTTTTT,CAWSGSGFHEKLFF
.,TRBJ1-1,.,TRBV6-5,TGTGCCAGCAACTCACAGGGCATGAACACTGAAGCTTTCTTT,CASNSQGMNTEAFF
.,TRBJ1-1,.,TRBV7-9,TGTGCCAGCAGCTTAGCGCCTTTGGAACCTGAAGCTTTCTTT,CASSLAPLEPEAFF
.,TRBJ2-7,.,TRBV18,TGTGCCAGCTCACCGGTGGGCCACGAGCAGTACTTC,CASSPVGHEQYF
.,TRBJ1-2,.,TRBV29-1,TGCAGCGTGGGGGGGCTGAACTATGGCTACACCTTC,CSVGGLNYGYTF
.,TRBJ1-1,.,TRBV7-9,TGTGCCAGCAGCTCGGGGGCAATGAACACTGAAGCTTTCTTT,CASSSGAMNTEAFF
.,TRBJ2-7,.,TRBV6-6,TGTGCCAGCGGCATCAGGGACTCCTACGAGCAGTACTTC,CASGIRDSYEQYF
.,TRBJ1-1,.,TRBV5-6,TGTGCCAGCAGCTTAAGAGGGGGTACTGAAGCTTTCTTT,CASSLRGGTEAFF
.,TRBJ1-5,.,TRBV19,TGTGCCAGTACCAAATTTCTTGGAGGGAATACAGATCAGCCCCAGCATTTT,CASTKFLGGNTDQPQHF
.,TRBJ1-6,.,TRBV6-1,TGTGCCAGCAGCTTGGGAGGCAGCTATAATTCACCCCTCCACTTT,CASSLGGSYNSPLHF
.,TRBJ2-2,.,TRBV19,TGTGCCAGTAGCCTTTCTCCCTGGGCCTCACCCAGGTTGGGGAACACCGGGGAGCTGTTTTTT,CASSLSPWASPRLGNTGELFF
.,TRBJ1-2,.,TRBV30,TGTGCCTGGAGTCCCTCGACAGTCAACTATGGCTACACCTTC,CAWSPSTVNYGYTF
.,TRBJ2-7,TRBD1,TRBV5-1,TGCGCCAGCGGCCTTGTCCCCGGGACAGGGTCCTACGAGCAGTACTTC,CASGLVPGTGSYEQYF
.,TRBJ1-5,.,TRBV9,TGTGCCAGCAGCGTAGAAGGGGGGAACCAGCCCCAGCATTTT,CASSVEGGNQPQHF
.,TRBJ1-5,.,TRBV27,TGTGCCAGCAGTTTGGAGGGTCGCCAGCCCCAGCATTTT,CASSLEGRQPQHF
.,TRBJ1-1,TRBD1,TRBV10-3,TGTGCCATCACCATCGACAGGGTTAGTGTTGAAGCTTTCTTT,CAITIDRVSVEAFF
.,TRBJ1-2,TRBD1,TRBV9,TGTGCCAGCAGCGTTTCCCCGCAGGACAGGGGCTATGGCTACACCTTC,CASSVSPQDRGYGYTF
.,TRBJ2-2,.,TRBV5-1,TGCGCCAGCAGCGTGATGGGGGGCCTGGGCACCGGGGAGCTGTTTTTT,CASSVMGGLGTGELFF
.,TRBJ2-7,TRBD1,TRBV28,TGTGCCAGCACCCCACCGGGACAGTTCTACGAGCAGTACTTC,CASTPPGQFYEQYF
.,TRBJ1-6,TRBD1,TRBV19,TGTGCCAGTAGTATAGGGAGGGGGCGCGGTTCACCCCTCCACTTT,CASSIGRGRGSPLHF
.,TRBJ1-3,.,TRBV6-1,TGTGCCAGCATCAGGGATAACTCTGGAAACACCATATATTTT,CASIRDNSGNTIYF
.,TRBJ2-1,.,TRBV10-3,TGTGCCATCCTTAACCCCGCGGAGTCTCAGGATGAGCAGTTCTTC,CAILNPAESQDEQFF
once,TRBJ1-1,.,TRBV9,TGTGCCAGCAGCGTAGCGACAGCCGCAAACACTGAAGCTTTCTTT,CASSVATAANTEAFF
.,TRBJ2-1,TRBD2,TRBV5-1,TGCGCCAGCAGCTTGAGACTAGCGGGGGCCCAGGGGGAGCAGTTCTTC,CASSLRLAGAQGEQFF
once,TRBJ1-2,TRBD1,TRBV19,TGTGCCAGTAGTATCGGACAGGGGGCACACTATGGCTACACCTTC,CASSIGQGAHYGYTF
.,TRBJ2-1,.,TRBV9,TGTGCCAGCAGCGTAGGAGGCAGCAACTACAATGAGCAGTTCTTC,CASSVGGSNYNEQFF
.,TRBJ2-1,.,TRBV5-1,TGCGCCAGCAGCTTGGTGGGGTCGGACAATCATGAGCAGTTCTTC,CASSLVGSDNHEQFF
.,TRBJ1-1,TRBD1,TRBV5-8,TGTGCCATCAAGGCCGGGACAGTCTTGAGGAACACTGAAGCTTTCTTT,CAIKAGTVLRNTEAFF
few,TRBJ2-7,TRBD2,TRBV10-2,TGCGCCAGCACGCTAGCGGGGGGCATGGCCTACGAGCAGTACTTC,CASTLAGGMAYEQYF
.,TRBJ1-2,.,TRBV6-6,TGTGCCAGCAGTCGCAGGGACCGAAACTATGGCTACACCTTC,CASSRRDRNYGYTF
.,TRBJ2-7,.,TRBV19,TGTGCCAGTACAACAGGGCAGGGCGAGCAGTACTTC,CASTTGQGEQYF
once,TRBJ1-4,TRBD1,TRBV15,TGTGCCACCAGCAGAGTCAGGGGGAATAATGAAAAACTGTTTTTT,CATSRVRGNNEKLFF
.,TRBJ1-2,.,TRBV15,TGTGCCACCAGCCCCGAAGAGGAGATGAATGGCCACACCTTC,CATSPEEEMNGHTF
.,TRBJ2-7,.,TRBV4-3,TGCGCCAGCAGCCAAGATGGACGCTCATACGAGCAGTACTTC,CASSQDGRSYEQYF
.,TRBJ2-2,.,TRBV7-2,TGTGCCAGCAGCTTTGAAGTGAGAGGAACCGGGGAGCTGTTTTTT,CASSFEVRGTGELFF
.,TRBJ1-5,.,TRBV6-1,TGTGCCAGCAGTGTATCCAGGGATGGACAGCCCCAGCATTTT,CASSVSRDGQPQHF